This is a list of T cell receptor beta chains from one sample in a study of spatial heterogeneity in lung cancer. TCRdb analysed the 5' RACE reads with MiXCR anew, one entry per CDR3 protein. The sample lists 43,000 or so distinct CDR3 sequences; approximately 6.8% were seen once. The specimen comprised PBMCs, sampled at surgery. Receptors were obtained from a female donor with early-stage non-small cell lung cancer. Each CDR3 is given with its conserved first and last residue. A D gene is named only where the DNA matches it firmly. For some rows the clone size is stated as once, few or many, or as a class when expanded; others skip it.

NA	TRBJ1-1	NA	TRBV7-9	CASGFSRRTEAFF	TGTGCCAGCGGGTTCTCAAGAAGGACTGAAGCTTTCTTT
TRBD1	TRBJ1-5	many	TRBV5-1	CASSSGTGETPQHF	TGCGCCAGCAGCTCCGGGACAGGGGAAACACCCCAGCATTTT
NA	TRBJ1-2	few	TRBV29-1	CSVVELLYGYTF	TGCAGCGTGGTCGAGCTCTTGTATGGCTACACCTTC
NA	TRBJ1-2	many	TRBV7-8	CASSPTGNYGYTF	TGTGCCAGCAGCCCTACAGGGAACTATGGCTACACCTTC
NA	TRBJ1-5	few	TRBV6-2/TRBV6-3	CASSYTGSRNQPQHF	TGTGCCAGCAGCTATACAGGGAGTCGCAATCAGCCCCAGCATTTT
NA	TRBJ2-3	few	TRBV6-1	CATRLSGGTDTQYF	TGTGCCACCAGACTTTCCGGGGGCACAGATACGCAGTATTTT
NA	TRBJ2-1	many	TRBV7-9	CASSLGGTVNEQFF	TGTGCCAGCAGCTTAGGAGGGACGGTCAATGAGCAGTTCTTC
TRBD1	TRBJ1-5	few	TRBV10-3	CAIRPGTGDQPQHF	TGTGCCATCAGGCCCGGGACAGGCGATCAGCCCCAGCATTTT
NA	TRBJ2-3	many	TRBV28	CASTFRGAGQRNTQYF	TGTGCCAGCACCTTCAGGGGGGCGGGACAGAGGAATACGCAGTATTTT
NA	TRBJ2-2	many	TRBV3-1	CASSQSGAGELFF	TGTGCCAGCAGCCAATCAGGGGCCGGGGAGCTGTTTTTT
NA	TRBJ2-7	few	TRBV11-2	CASSLEPRRYEQYF	TGTGCCAGCAGCTTAGAACCACGAAGGTACGAGCAGTACTTC
TRBD1	TRBJ1-5	NA	TRBV5-1	CASSLLPGQGNQPQHF	TGCGCCAGCAGCTTGCTTCCGGGACAGGGGAATCAGCCCCAGCATTTT
TRBD2	TRBJ2-5	NA	TRBV20-1	CSAQRGGPETQYF	TGCAGTGCCCAGCGGGGGGGCCCAGAGACCCAGTACTTC
NA	TRBJ2-4	many	TRBV7-2	CASLGGGQAKNIQYF	TGTGCCAGCCTAGGCGGGGGCCAGGCCAAAAACATTCAGTACTTC
NA	TRBJ1-2	few	TRBV20-1	CSARIGGRNYGYTF	TGCAGTGCTAGAATAGGGGGAAGGAACTATGGCTACACCTTC
NA	TRBJ2-5	few	TRBV6-6	CASSPRKETQYF	TGTGCCAGCAGCCCGCGAAAAGAGACCCAGTACTTC
NA	TRBJ2-3	many	TRBV2	CASQTRFSTDTQYF	TGTGCCAGCCAGACTAGGTTTAGCACAGATACGCAGTATTTT
NA	TRBJ2-3	few	TRBV14	CASSQARHTQYF	TGTGCCAGCAGCCAAGCCCGGCATACGCAGTATTTT
TRBD1	TRBJ1-2	many	TRBV6-5	CASRRDRGYGYTF	TGTGCCAGCAGACGGGACAGGGGGTATGGCTACACCTTC
NA	TRBJ1-5	few	TRBV25-1	CASREGDYQPQHF	TGTGCCAGCAGGGAGGGGGATTATCAGCCCCAGCATTTT
NA	TRBJ1-1	NA	TRBV12-3/TRBV12-4	CASILGANTEAFF	TGTGCCAGCATACTAGGGGCGAACACTGAAGCTTTCTTT
NA	TRBJ2-7	many	TRBV5-1	CASSPTDRLYEQYF	TGCGCCAGCAGCCCGACAGACCGATTATACGAGCAGTACTTC
NA	TRBJ2-5	many	TRBV7-2	CASCMMSQETQYF	TGTGCCAGCTGCATGATGTCCCAAGAGACCCAGTACTTC
TRBD1	TRBJ2-1	many	TRBV27	CASSSTGPSYNEQFF	TGTGCCAGCAGTTCGACAGGGCCCTCCTACAATGAGCAGTTCTTC
TRBD2	TRBJ2-1	many	TRBV4-3	CASSRVAGGPYNEQFF	TGCGCCAGCAGCCGAGTAGCGGGGGGCCCCTACAATGAGCAGTTCTTC
NA	TRBJ1-4	few	TRBV9	CASSEAGTEANEKLFF	TGTGCCAGCAGCGAGGCCGGGACTGAGGCTAATGAAAAACTGTTTTTT
NA	TRBJ2-7	many	TRBV5-6	CASSFGGSPYEQYF	TGTGCCAGCAGCTTTGGCGGCAGCCCCTACGAGCAGTACTTC
NA	TRBJ2-3	few	TRBV9	CASSENLERSPTDTQYF	TGTGCCAGCAGTGAAAACCTTGAGCGGAGCCCCACAGATACGCAGTATTTT
TRBD1	TRBJ2-2	many	TRBV7-3	CASSQPTGQGRSGTGELFF	TGTGCCAGCAGCCAACCGACTGGACAGGGTCGTTCGGGCACCGGGGAGCTGTTTTTT
NA	TRBJ2-7	many	TRBV7-9	CASSPIRSEQYF	TGTGCCAGCAGCCCGATTCGGAGCGAGCAGTACTTC
TRBD2	TRBJ2-5	many	TRBV12-5	CASGLFGTRWEVAQYF	TGTGCTAGTGGTTTGTTCGGGACTAGATGGGAAGTAGCCCAGTACTTC
TRBD2	TRBJ2-7	few	TRBV6-2/TRBV6-3	CASSPRGVVDEQYF	TGTGCCAGCAGCCCCCGGGGGGTCGTGGACGAGCAGTACTTC
NA	TRBJ1-1	NA	TRBV5-1	CASSYSGNAEAFF	TGCGCCAGCAGCTATAGTGGTAATGCTGAAGCTTTCTTT
NA	TRBJ1-5	few	TRBV20-1	CSASKWDLSSNQPQHF	TGCAGTGCCAGTAAGTGGGACCTCTCGAGCAATCAGCCCCAGCATTTT
TRBD1	TRBJ1-5	many	TRBV6-5	CASSSDRGSPQHF	TGTGCCAGCAGCTCGGACAGGGGGTCGCCCCAGCATTTT
TRBD1	TRBJ2-3	many	TRBV7-9	CASSFGQGTDTQYF	TGTGCCAGCAGCTTCGGACAGGGCACAGATACGCAGTATTTT
TRBD1	TRBJ1-1	many	TRBV4-3	CASSRNRGRSEAFF	TGCGCCAGCAGCCGAAACAGGGGGCGGAGTGAAGCTTTCTTT
NA	TRBJ2-3	many	TRBV5-1	CASIGSTSTDTQYF	TGCGCCAGCATTGGCAGTACTAGCACAGATACGCAGTATTTT